One sample yielded the 17 T cell receptor beta chains listed below, sequenced in a study of identical twins. TCRdb re-derived calls from the 5' RACE reads in MiXCR, one entry per CDR3 protein. The repertoire holds around 680,000 distinct CDR3 sequences, 8.6% seen once, with approximately 0.96% in the top ten. Separately, the same data were catalogued under a study of yellow fever vaccine responses in identical twins.

Sample: PBMCs. These receptors came from a woman in her late teens or twenties in good health.

The chain is built from TRBV29-1 and TRBJ2-1; D perhaps matches TRBD1 (6 bases). CDR3 length equals 12 residues. Germline assignment: CDR1 SQVTM and CDR2 ANQGSEA. Trimming shortened V by 5 bases and J by 6 bases, and 11 bases separated the two germline ends. The CDR3 here is CSVSSGANEQFF. The CDR3 DNA reads as TGCAGCGTTAGTTCAGGGGCCAATGAGCAGTTCTTC.

This clonotype was observed many times. V and J are TRBV29-1 and TRBJ2-7; D gene uncertain. CDR1 is SQVTM and CDR2 is ANQGSEA in the germline V gene. CDR3 length equals 11 residues. DNA of the CDR3: TGCATTTCAGCTATCTCCTACGAGCAGTACTTC. This codes for CISAISYEQYF.

The rearrangement links TRBV3-1 to TRBJ2-2; possible D gene TRBD2, 6 bases. Germline V gives CDR1 LGHDT, CDR2 YNNKEL (reference sequence). The CDR3 length is 13 residues. V was clipped by 8 bases and J by 3 bases, with 10 bases between them. CDR3 nucleotides: TGTGCCAGCTATAGCGGACACACCGGGGAGCTGTTTTTT. Encoded protein: CASYSGHTGELFF.

The chain uses TRBV28 and TRBJ2-7; the D gene is possibly TRBD1 (6 bases). CDR1 is MDHEN and CDR2 is SYDVKM in the germline V gene. The CDR3 is 13 residues long. V lost 8 bases to trimming and J lost 2 bases, with 13 bases between them. The CDR3 DNA is TGTGCCAGCTTTCACGGGACAACCTACGAGCAGTACTTC. Its translation: CASFHGTTYEQYF.

This clonotype was recorded at least ten times. The chain has TRBV12-3 or TRBV12-4 and TRBJ1-1, with D possibly matching TRBD1 (6 bases). The CDR3 totals 13 residues. Trimming shortened V by 3 bases and J by 7 bases, and 12 bases separated the two germline ends. For the CDR3, the DNA is TGTGCCAGCAGTTTGGAGGACAGCAGTGAAGCTTTCTTT. Encoded protein: CASSLEDSSEAFF.

This clonotype was seen a handful of times. The CDR3 loop reads CASSYGGLNYNEQFF. Written as DNA, the CDR3 is TGTGCCAGCAGTTACGGGGGGCTTAACTACAATGAGCAGTTCTTC. The chain carries TRBV6-5 and TRBJ2-1, with D perhaps assigned TRBD1 or TRBD2 (6 bases each). From germline, CDR1 is MNHEY and CDR2 SVGAGI. The CDR3 length is 15 residues. Trimming took 2 bases from V and 3 from J, leaving 11 bases between them.

This clonotype came up a few times. This chain joins TRBV7-3 and TRBJ2-5; a weak D match, TRBD1 (5 bases). The CDR3 consists of 15 residues. The germline CDR1 and CDR2 sequences are SGHTA and FQGTGA. V was trimmed by 2 bases and J by 5 bases, leaving 15 bases between them. The DNA of the CDR3 is TGTGCCAGCAGCTTAGGGTCCAGGGTGTGGGAGACCCAGTACTTC. Its translation is CASSLGSRVWETQYF.

This clonotype was picked up a small number of times. The V and J genes are TRBV19 and TRBJ2-1; TRBD2 might be the D (5 bases). CDR1 and CDR2 (germline): LNHDA, SQIVND (reference sequence). There are 16 residues in the CDR3. V dropped 3 bases and J dropped 0 bases, with 12 bases sitting between them. The CDR3 coding sequence is TGTGCCAGTAGTATCGACTATCCCAGCTCCTACAATGAGCAGTTCTTC. It specifies CASSIDYPSSYNEQFF. The full variable domain, with the rest looked up from reference TRBV19 and TRBJ2-1, is DGGITQSPKYLFRKEGQNVTLSCEQNLNHDAMYWYRQDPGQGLRLIYYSQIVNDFQKGDIAEGYSVSREKKESFPLTVTSAQKNPTAFYLCASSIDYPSSYNEQFFGPGTRLTVL.

The chain recombines TRBV6-2 or TRBV6-3 with TRBJ2-1; 8 bases match TRBD2. The CDR3 covers 19 residues. Germline loops: CDR1 MNHEY, CDR2 SVGEGT. V lost 6 bases, J lost 0 bases, and 16 bases stayed unmatched. In DNA form, the CDR3 reads TGTGCCAGCAGCCAACCCTTCCTAGCGGGCCAGAGCTCCTACAATGAGCAGTTCTTC. Translated: CASSQPFLAGQSSYNEQFF.

This clonotype occurred many times. V gene TRBV7-3 combines with J gene TRBJ2-2, with a possible D match to TRBD2 (6 bases). V was clipped by 0 bases and J by 4 bases, with 12 bases between them. Germline V gene data show CDR1 as SGHTA and CDR2 as FQGTGA. The CDR3 extends over 16 amino acids. The CDR3 loop is CASSLTGGATTGELFF. The CDR3 DNA follows: TGTGCCAGCAGCTTAACCGGGGGAGCCACCACCGGGGAGCTGTTTTTT.

This clonotype was seen only a few times. The chain couples TRBV11-2 to TRBJ2-2, with D uncertain. V lost 0 bases and J 4 bases, leaving 15 bases between the germline ends. The CDR3 contains 17 residues. CDR1 and CDR2 (germline): SGHAT, FQNNGV. CDR3 DNA sequence: TGTGCCAGCAGCTTAGAGGGTTGGGGTAGCACCACCGGGGAGCTGTTTTTT. Its translation: CASSLEGWGSTTGELFF. The full variable domain, in which reference TRBV11-2 and TRBJ2-2 provide the parts outside the CDR3, is EAGVAQSPRYKIIEKRQSVAFWCNPISGHATLYWYQQILGQGPKLLIQFQNNGVVDDSQLPKDRFSAERLKGVDSTLKIQPAKLEDSAVYLCASSLEGWGSTTGELFFGEGSRLTVL.

At least ten counts were recorded for this clonotype. This chain connects TRBV24-1 to TRBJ2-1, with a tentative D call TRBD2 (5 bases). Germline loops: CDR1 KGHDR, CDR2 SFDVKD. V gave up 6 bases and J gave up 1 base, with 9 bases separating them. The CDR3 covers 14 residues. This chain's CDR3 is CATSSAASYNEQFF. The CDR3 nucleotides are TGTGCCACCAGTTCAGCGGCATCCTACAATGAGCAGTTCTTC.

J is TRBJ2-3 and V is TRBV11-2; perhaps TRBD2 as D (6 bases). CDR3 length equals 14 residues. CDR1 SGHAT and CDR2 FQNNGV come from the germline V gene. Trimming removed 5 bases from V and 6 bases from J, with 15 bases in between. In DNA, the CDR3 is TGTGCCAGCAGCCTGGGACTTTCCTTCGATACGCAGTATTTT. It specifies CASSLGLSFDTQYF.

The chain joins TRBV12-3 or TRBV12-4 to TRBJ1-1; no clear D gene. Between the trimmed V and J ends, which lost 5 bases and 10 bases, there was a span of 11 bases. The CDR3 runs 11 residues. The CDR3 region has the DNA TGTGCCAGCAGTAAAAATACCGGAGCTTTCTTT. This translates into CASSKNTGAFF.

This clonotype was observed at least ten times. This sequence joins TRBV3-1 and TRBJ2-3; 9 positions agree with TRBD2. V lost 1 base to trimming and J lost 3 bases; unmatched junction nucleotides: 5. The CDR3 is made up of 16 amino acids. From germline, CDR1 is LGHDT and CDR2 YNNKEL (reference sequence). The CDR3 DNA follows: TGTGCCAGCAGCCAAGGCGCGGGGGGGCCGACAGATACGCAGTATTTT. Translated: CASSQGAGGPTDTQYF.

This clonotype was recorded many times. The chain joins TRBV9 to TRBJ2-3; 12 bases map to TRBD2. Trimming cost V 1 base and J 1 base; bases outside gene matches: 4. CDR1 and CDR2 (germline): SGDLS, YYNGEE. The CDR3 is 17 residues long. The CDR3 is CASSVLAGGQGTDTQYF. The DNA for the CDR3 is TGTGCCAGCAGCGTACTAGCGGGGGGGCAGGGCACAGATACGCAGTATTTT.

The genes are TRBV6-1 and TRBJ2-7, with 7 bases identical to TRBD1. Looked up from germline, CDR1 is MNHNS and CDR2 is SASEGT. V shed 6 bases, J shed 0 bases, and the junction held 8 bases outside the gene matches. The CDR3 extends over 15 amino acids. The CDR3 nucleotides read TGTGCCAGCAGGGAAACAGGGGATGGCTCCTACGAGCAGTACTTC. Protein sequence: CASRETGDGSYEQYF.